The present T cell receptor (beta chain) was sequenced within a study of cytomegalovirus exposure and HLA in healthy donors. Looking at the study overall: Caucasian-associated ancestry cluster membership applied to under 85% of about 370 genotyped donors. Study conclusions and caveats: Previously analyzed data showed that most TCR beta V segments were productive at a frequency of about 87% or about 30%. Across all donors, roughly uniform sequencing depth was an assumption of the presence/absence analyses.

The PCR used 60 Vbeta and 13 Jbeta primers. The data were produced by immunoSEQ multiplex PCR, yet TCRdb's version contains in-frame clones alone and is incomplete. Here the sample spans over 50,000 clones, approximately 80% being singletons. The V gene end was trimmed by 6 bases and the J gene end by 1 base; junction bases not matched to a gene: 3. The CDR3 covers 15 residues. CDR1 LNHDA and CDR2 SQIVND come from the germline V gene (reference sequence). In regard to this clone: As yet, its antigen is unknown.

This chain connects TRBV19 to TRBJ2-2, with 9 bases matching TRBD1. The TCR originated in a man aged 35 to 55 in good health and CMV-seronegative. Sequencing was done on a sample of PBMCs. The CDR3 region is CASRTGQGNTGELFF. CDR3 in DNA: TGTGCCAGTAGGACGGGACAGGGGAACACCGGGGAGCTGTTTTTT.